This T cell receptor beta chain was captured by sequencing in a study of regulatory T cells in long-lasting Graves disease. Findings and caveats of the study: Persistent Graves' patients showed less TCR diversity than newly diagnosed ones.

The CDR3 is made up of 13 amino acids. Germline CDR1 reads GTSNPN; CDR2 reads SVGIG (reference sequence). Trimming removed 0 bases at V and 5 bases at J, with 11 bases between. Arm-PCR with iRepertoire HTBI primers amplified the CDR3 regions for these TCR beta libraries. Using its own MiXCR run on the multiplex PCR reads, TCRdb lists one record per CDR3 protein. The sample shows around 400,000 distinct CDR3 sequences, roughly a sixth of them seen only once. Time point: newly diagnosed GD, antithyroid drugs for less than 3 months. Generation of the TCR library employed RNA extracted from PBMCs. A remark on this clonotype: Its antigen is not known.

The sequencing used peripheral blood mononuclear cells (PBMCs), collected at new diagnosis, from a patient treated with antithyroid drugs. The rearrangement links TRBV30 to TRBJ2-7; D call uncertain. The clonotype was recovered from a female donor with Graves disease. The CDR3 spells CAWSVSSRHEQYF. For the CDR3, the DNA is TGTGCCTGGAGTGTGTCTAGTCGGCACGAGCAGTACTTC.